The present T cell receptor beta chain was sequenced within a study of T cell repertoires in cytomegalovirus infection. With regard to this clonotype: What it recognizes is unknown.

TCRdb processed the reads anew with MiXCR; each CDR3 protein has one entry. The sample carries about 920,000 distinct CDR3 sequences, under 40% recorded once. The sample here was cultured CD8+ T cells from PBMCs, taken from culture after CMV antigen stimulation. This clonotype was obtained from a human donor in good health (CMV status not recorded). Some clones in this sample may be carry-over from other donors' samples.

CDR3 loop: CASSGVPPNQPQHF. Written as DNA, the CDR3 is TGTGCCAGCAGTGGGGTCCCTCCTAATCAGCCCCAGCATTTT. This chain uses TRBV27 with TRBJ1-5; D gene ambiguous. The CDR3 is 14 residues long. The germline V gene encodes CDR1 MNHEY and CDR2 SMNVEV (reference sequence). Trimming pared 5 bases from V and 4 bases from J, leaving 12 bases between.